The sequence of this T cell receptor (beta chain) was determined in a study of blood T cell repertoires in COVID-19. Study-level information: Spain, Italy and the United States supplied samples that represented acute and convalescent COVID-19. From T cells, B-cell-depleted T cells, or PBMCs came the material, which was cDNA or gDNA.

Per the authors' pipeline: Amplification from reference gene primers served as the basis for estimated nucleated cell counts. Clones were read by immunoSEQ multiplex PCR, and TCRdb kept only the in-frame ones, dropping some. V and J calls and clone size are those listed in that table; D and trimming were worked out from the DNA. The table records hundreds of thousands of clones, approximately 91% of them present only once. Germline values: CDR1 MNHEY, CDR2 SVGEGT. V shed 0 bases and J 5 bases; nucleotides not matched to a gene: 8. CDR3 length: 17 residues. The receptor was isolated from a man in his 60s who had recovered from COVID-19. This chain joins TRBV6-2 or TRBV6-3 and TRBJ2-2; 8 bases align to TRBD1. Material for sequencing was peripheral blood. CDR3 sequence: CASSYSGRGLRTGELFF. CDR3 in DNA: TGTGCCAGCAGTTACTCGGGCAGGGGGCTGAGAACCGGGGAGCTGTTTTTT.